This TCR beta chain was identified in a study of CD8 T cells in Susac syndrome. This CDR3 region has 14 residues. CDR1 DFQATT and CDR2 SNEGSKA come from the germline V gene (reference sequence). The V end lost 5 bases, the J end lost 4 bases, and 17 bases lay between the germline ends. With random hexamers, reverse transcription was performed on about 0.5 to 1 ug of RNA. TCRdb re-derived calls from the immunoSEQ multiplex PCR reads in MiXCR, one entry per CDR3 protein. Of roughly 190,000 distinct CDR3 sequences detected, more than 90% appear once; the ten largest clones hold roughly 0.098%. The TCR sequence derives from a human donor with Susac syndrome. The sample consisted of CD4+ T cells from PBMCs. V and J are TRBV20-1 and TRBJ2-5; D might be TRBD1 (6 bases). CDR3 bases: TGCAGTGCTCCTCCGGGACACCTCCGAGAGACCCAGTACTTC. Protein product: CSAPPGHLRETQYF.